This T cell receptor (beta chain) originates from a study of CD8 T cells in Susac syndrome (dated by TCRdb to about 2019). Regarding the study in general: Among the sequenced Susac syndrome patients, over five had clinically active disease and roughly 8 were in clinical remission. Susac syndrome patients were therapy-naive, on corticosteroids (some also receiving IVIg), or on IVIg alone at blood withdrawal. Whether CD8+ T cell activation and differentiation in Susac syndrome was antigen driven was tested using repertoire sequencing.

Peripheral blood CD8+ and CD4+ T cells from healthy donors, Susac syndrome patients and multiple sclerosis patients were profiled by high-throughput TCR beta sequencing. The Susac syndrome patients fulfilled recently defined diagnostic criteria for either definite or probable disease. Bulk CD8+ and CD4+ T cells were purified magnetically by negative isolation, whereas CD8+ TEMRA cells were enriched by FACS. Blood was drawn into EDTA tubes, processed within 24 hours, and PBMCs were isolated by density gradient centrifugation. PBMCs intended for TCR sequencing were frozen in liquid nitrogen and were later thawed in a 37 degrees C water bath. Purity of sorted or isolated CD4+, CD8+ and CD8+ TEMRA cells was at least 90%. There are 14 amino acids in the CDR3, from cysteine to phenylalanine inclusive. The read is trimmed to its CDR3 DNA, 42 bases read in frame from base 1. CDR1 and CDR2 (SGHDT, YYEEEE) derive from the germline V gene. Compared with germline, V lacks 1 base and J lacks 6 bases; bases without a gene match: 6.

The full study reports these points: The TCR sequencing and HLA analysis was acknowledged to have included a relatively small number of individuals. No clonal expansion was detected in the CD4+ T cell repertoire of Susac syndrome patients.

RNA was extracted using the RNeasy kit, and roughly 0.45 to 1 microgram was reverse transcribed with random hexamers. The immunoSEQ multiplex PCR assay, which covers 54 Vbeta and 13 Jbeta segments, was used to amplify TCR beta CDR3 regions. Bias from PCR amplification was corrected by using a synthetic template baseline for primer optimization and for computational correction. In the paper's pipeline: Only productive sequences were kept, with reads annotated to V, D and J genes according to IMGT and analyzed in immunoSEQ Analyzer. Clonality was calculated as one minus the Shannon entropy normalized by log2 of the number of productive unique sequences. Public and private clones were assessed among the 100 most prevalent clones of each patient and control. Clones were defined as Susac-specific when absent from the healthy and MS cohorts, from over 950 published viral clones and from other ImmuneACCESS disease sequences. TCRdb took the public reads, trimmed them with fastp at Q25, ran MiXCR for clone calling and kept in-frame beta chains. For every CDR3 protein sequence, its rows merge into one entry that carries the most common genes and DNA. In this record, the V and J calls reflect TCRdb's handling and not the investigators' own analysis. The sample records 71,000 or so distinct CDR3 sequences, 85% to 95% of which are singletons. The top ten clonotypes cover 0.15% of the sample.

A remark on this clonotype: The target of this receptor is not known. Nothing much larger sits one base from this clone, and base qualities are not available.

The sequencing input was CD4+ T cells from PBMCs. The V and J genes are TRBV5-6 and TRBJ2-7, and 8 junctional nucleotides match TRBD1. This clonotype was obtained from a human donor with Susac syndrome. The sequenced DNA is TGTGCCAGCAGCTTGACAGGGGGAATGGGCGAGCAGTACTTC. Translated, this gives CASSLTGGMGEQYF. Beyond the CDR3, the reference TRBV5-6 and TRBJ2-7 genes provide the residues; the full variable domain reads: DAGVTQSPTHLIKTRGQQVTLRCSPKSGHDTVSWYQQALGQGPQFIFQYYEEEERQRGNFPDRFSGHQFPNYSSELNVNALLLGDSALYLCASSLTGGMGEQYFGPGTRLTVT.